This TCR beta chain appears in the sequencing data of a study of OX40 agonist ivuxolimab in advanced cancers. About the research overall: Checkpoint inhibitors had been given previously to under 50% of patients. Regarding the study as a whole: Antigen targets of the expanded peripheral T cells went undetermined.

The CDR3 runs to 13 residues. V shed 3 bases and J shed 7 bases, with 12 bases lying between them. Germline V gene sequence: CDR1 WSHSY, CDR2 SAAADI. Profiled with immunoSEQ multiplex PCR; TCRdb holds only in-frame clones, not every one. Of fewer than 100,000 clones listed, roughly four fifths are singletons. This clone was seen more than once but under ten times. Antigen unknown. The chain uses TRBV10-2 and TRBJ2-5; no clear D gene. Here the sequenced sample was CD4+ or CD8+ T cells sorted from blood, taken in a trial of the OX40 agonist ivuxolimab. The sequence came from an adult with an advanced solid tumor such as melanoma, head and neck, liver or kidney cancer. The CDR3 region has the DNA TGCGCCAGCAGTGAAAAGGCCGGCGGGACCCAGTACTTC. It encodes CASSEKAGGTQYF.